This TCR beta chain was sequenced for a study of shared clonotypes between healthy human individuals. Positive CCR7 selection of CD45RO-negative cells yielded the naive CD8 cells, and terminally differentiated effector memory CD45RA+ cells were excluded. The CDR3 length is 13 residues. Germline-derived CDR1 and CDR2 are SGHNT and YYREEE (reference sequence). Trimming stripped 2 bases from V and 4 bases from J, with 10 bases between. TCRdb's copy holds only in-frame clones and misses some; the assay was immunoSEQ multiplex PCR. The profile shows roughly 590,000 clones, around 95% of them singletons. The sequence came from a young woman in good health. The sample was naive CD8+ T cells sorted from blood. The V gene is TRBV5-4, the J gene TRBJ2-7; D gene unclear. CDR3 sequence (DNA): TGTGCCAGCAGCTTAACAGAAAAATACGAGCAGTACTTC. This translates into CASSLTEKYEQYF.